This TCR beta chain was identified in a study of blood T cell repertoires in COVID-19. Study-wide background: PBMCs, B-cell-depleted T cells, or T cells provided the cDNA or gDNA that made up the material.

Seattle patient enrollment occurred during active infection, with longitudinal follow-up thereafter. J was trimmed by 0 bases and V by 5 bases; bases with no gene match: 4. The CDR3 loop spans 15 amino acids. From germline, CDR1 is PRHDT and CDR2 FYEKMQ (reference sequence). Authors' data handling: From reference gene primer amplification, estimates of nucleated cell counts were derived. Profiled with immunoSEQ multiplex PCR; TCRdb holds only in-frame clones, not every one. V and J calls and clone size follow that table, whereas D and trimming were derived from the DNA. This sample carries about 250,000 clones, 86% of them seen once, and the ten largest clones take 5% to 7%.

The gene calls are TRBV13 and TRBJ2-3; 8 positions match TRBD1. The sequenced sample was peripheral blood. This TCR was sampled from a woman older than 75 with COVID-19, enrolled during active disease. The CDR3 coding sequence is TGTGCCAGCAGCCAAGACAGGGGAAGCACAGATACGCAGTATTTT. It yields the protein CASSQDRGSTDTQYF.